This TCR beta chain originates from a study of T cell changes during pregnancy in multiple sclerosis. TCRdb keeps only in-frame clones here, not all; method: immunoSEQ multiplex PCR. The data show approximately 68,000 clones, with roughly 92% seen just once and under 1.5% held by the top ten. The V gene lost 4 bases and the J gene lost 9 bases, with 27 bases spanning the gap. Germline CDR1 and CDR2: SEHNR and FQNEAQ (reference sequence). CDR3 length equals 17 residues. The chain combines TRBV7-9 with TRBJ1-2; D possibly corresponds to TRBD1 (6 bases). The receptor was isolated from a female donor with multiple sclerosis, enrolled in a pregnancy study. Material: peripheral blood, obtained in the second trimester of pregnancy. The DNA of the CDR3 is TGTGCCAGCAGCTCCAACCACCCTCCAGGGGAACGAAAAAGCTACACCTTC. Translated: CASSSNHPPGERKSYTF.